The rows below give T cell receptor beta chains drawn from one sample of a study of blood T cell repertoires in COVID-19. Assay used: immunoSEQ multiplex PCR; TCRdb lists only in-frame clones, some missing. The profile covers 200,000 to 300,000 clones, with 75% to 90% appearing a single time and 2.5% to 3.5% taken by the ten largest. The specimen sequenced was PBMCs or T cells enriched from blood (not recorded which). These receptors were collected from a woman aged 40 to 50 with acute COVID-19. Each CDR3 is given with its conserved first and last residue. The D gene is left open where the match is weak. Clone size is not always given. Where it is, it says once, few, many or a class for expanded clones.

D gene,V gene,clone size,J gene,CDR3 protein,CDR3 DNA
TRBD1,TRBV10-3,-,TRBJ1-5,CAISNDRGGNQPQHF,TGTGCCATCAGTAACGACAGGGGTGGCAATCAGCCCCAGCATTTT
TRBD1,TRBV6-6,-,TRBJ2-7,CASTHRATGDLEQYF,TGTGCCAGCACCCACAGAGCTACAGGGGATCTCGAGCAGTACTTC
-,TRBV18,-,TRBJ2-1,CASSPRGSGDYNEQFF,TGTGCCAGCTCACCCCGTGGTAGCGGAGACTACAATGAGCAGTTCTTC
-,TRBV3-1/TRBV3-2,-,TRBJ1-5,CASSQGAGANQPQHF,TGTGCCAGCAGCCAAGGCGCGGGAGCAAATCAGCCCCAGCATTTT
TRBD2,TRBV19,-,TRBJ2-1,CASSIDMTSGRKRHEQFF,TGTGCCAGTAGTATAGATATGACTAGCGGGAGGAAGCGGCATGAGCAGTTCTTC
-,TRBV6-5,-,TRBJ2-3,CASSYPGGSGQYTQYF,TGTGCCAGCAGTTACCCTGGCGGGAGCGGACAGTATACGCAGTATTTT
-,TRBV19,-,TRBJ1-6,CASSMSREDSLHF,TGTGCCAGTAGTATGAGCAGGGAGGATTCCCTCCACTTT
-,TRBV5-6,-,TRBJ1-2,CASSMEPNRDGYTF,TGTGCCAGCAGCATGGAACCAAACAGGGATGGCTACACCTTC
-,TRBV19,-,TRBJ2-5,CASSIKETQYF,TGTGCCAGTAGTATTAAAGAGACCCAGTACTTC
-,TRBV7-8,-,TRBJ1-2,CASSLVAGATNYGYTF,TGTGCCAGCAGCTTAGTGGCGGGGGCGACTAACTATGGCTACACCTTC
-,TRBV9,-,TRBJ2-3,CASSFRGGDTQYF,TGTGCCAGCAGCTTTAGAGGGGGAGATACGCAGTATTTT
TRBD2,TRBV6-6,-,TRBJ2-7,CASSTSGVNSYEQYF,TGTGCCAGCAGCACTAGCGGGGTTAACTCCTACGAGCAGTACTTC
TRBD2,TRBV15,-,TRBJ2-1,CATRPGLAGFPLYNEQFF,TGTGCCACCAGACCTGGACTAGCGGGTTTTCCCCTTTACAATGAGCAGTTCTTC
-,TRBV27,-,TRBJ2-7,CASSFADRYEQYF,TGTGCCAGCAGTTTTGCCGACAGATACGAGCAGTACTTC
-,TRBV6-5,-,TRBJ2-2,CASFKGRNTGELFF,TGTGCCAGCTTCAAGGGGCGGAACACCGGGGAGCTGTTTTTT
TRBD1,TRBV6-5,-,TRBJ1-1,CASSRQGQGGTEAFF,TGTGCCAGCAGTAGACAAGGACAGGGCGGCACTGAAGCTTTCTTT
-,TRBV9,-,TRBJ2-2,CASSVGGSFTGELFF,TGTGCCAGCAGCGTCGGGGGTAGTTTCACCGGGGAGCTGTTTTTT
TRBD1,TRBV5-1,-,TRBJ2-2,CASSSRSDRGHVTGELFF,TGCGCCAGCAGCTCACGGTCTGACAGGGGGCATGTCACCGGGGAGCTGTTTTTT
TRBD2,TRBV9,-,TRBJ2-3,CASSVATSGRYTDTQYF,TGTGCCAGCAGCGTAGCGACTAGCGGGAGGTACACAGATACGCAGTATTTT
TRBD2,TRBV19,-,TRBJ2-2,CASSMTSGNTGELFF,TGTGCCAGTAGTATGACTAGCGGGAACACCGGGGAGCTGTTTTTT
TRBD1,TRBV5-1,-,TRBJ2-3,CASSWGDRGVIDTQYF,TGCGCCAGCAGCTGGGGGGACAGGGGAGTAATAGATACGCAGTATTTT
-,TRBV11-3,-,TRBJ2-3,CASSFVTDTQYF,TGTGCCAGCAGCTTCGTAACAGATACGCAGTATTTT
-,TRBV28,-,TRBJ1-2,CASSPDRTYYGYTF,TGTGCCAGCAGTCCCGACAGGACCTACTATGGCTACACCTTC
-,TRBV6-5,-,TRBJ1-2,CASTHRGGRDYGYTF,TGTGCCAGCACCCACCGCGGTGGGAGGGACTATGGCTACACCTTC
-,TRBV5-4,-,TRBJ2-7,CASSLVLGGEQYF,TGTGCCAGCAGCTTGGTACTTGGTGGCGAGCAGTACTTC
-,TRBV30,-,TRBJ1-1,CAWRGAGNTEAFF,TGTGCCTGGAGAGGGGCCGGAAACACTGAAGCTTTCTTT
TRBD1,TRBV9,-,TRBJ1-1,CASSVAVTGGDTEAFF,TGTGCCAGCAGCGTAGCGGTGACAGGGGGGGACACTGAAGCTTTCTTT
TRBD1,TRBV27,-,TRBJ1-5,CASSPETGGAFQPQHF,TGTGCCAGCAGTCCAGAGACAGGGGGCGCTTTTCAGCCCCAGCATTTT
-,TRBV5-5,-,TRBJ2-5,CASSTGIQETQYF,TGTGCCAGCTCCACGGGAATCCAAGAGACCCAGTACTTC
-,TRBV21-1,-,TRBJ2-7,CASSKGRGRVTYEQYF,TGTGCCAGCAGCAAAGGGAGGGGACGGGTGACCTACGAGCAGTACTTC
-,TRBV5-1,-,TRBJ2-2,CASSLGAGNTGELFF,TGCGCCAGCAGCTTGGGGGCGGGGAACACCGGGGAGCTGTTTTTT
TRBD1,TRBV5-1,-,TRBJ2-1,CASSLGPRQGAGEQFF,TGCGCCAGCAGCTTGGGTCCGAGACAGGGGGCCGGTGAGCAGTTCTTC
TRBD1,TRBV7-9,-,TRBJ1-1,CASSSTRGRNTEAFF,TGTGCCAGCAGCTCTACCAGGGGGCGCAACACTGAAGCTTTCTTT
TRBD2,TRBV19,-,TRBJ2-1,CASSIPGLPADEQFF,TGTGCCAGTAGTATCCCGGGACTACCCGCGGATGAGCAGTTCTTC
TRBD2,TRBV30,-,TRBJ2-1,CAWNLAGGVNEQFF,TGTGCCTGGAACCTAGCGGGAGGGGTCAATGAGCAGTTCTTC
-,TRBV9,-,TRBJ1-3,CASSVGREDSGNTIYF,TGTGCCAGCAGCGTAGGCAGGGAGGACTCTGGAAACACCATATATTTT
-,TRBV18,few,TRBJ2-5,CASSPREGVQETQYF,TGTGCCAGCTCACCACGGGAGGGGGTGCAAGAGACCCAGTACTTC
TRBD2,TRBV12-3/TRBV12-4,once,TRBJ2-1,CASSSGREQFF,TGTGCCAGCAGTAGCGGGAGGGAGCAGTTCTTC
TRBD1,TRBV2,-,TRBJ1-5,CASGSLTGVNQPQHF,TGTGCCAGCGGTTCCCTGACAGGGGTAAACCAGCCCCAGCATTTT
-,TRBV18,-,TRBJ2-3,CASSPRGGTDTQYF,TGTGCCAGCTCACCGCGCGGGGGCACAGATACGCAGTATTTT
TRBD2,TRBV3-1/TRBV3-2,few,TRBJ2-1,CASSQDVTSGKGNEQFF,TGTGCCAGCAGCCAGGATGTGACTAGCGGGAAGGGCAATGAGCAGTTCTTC